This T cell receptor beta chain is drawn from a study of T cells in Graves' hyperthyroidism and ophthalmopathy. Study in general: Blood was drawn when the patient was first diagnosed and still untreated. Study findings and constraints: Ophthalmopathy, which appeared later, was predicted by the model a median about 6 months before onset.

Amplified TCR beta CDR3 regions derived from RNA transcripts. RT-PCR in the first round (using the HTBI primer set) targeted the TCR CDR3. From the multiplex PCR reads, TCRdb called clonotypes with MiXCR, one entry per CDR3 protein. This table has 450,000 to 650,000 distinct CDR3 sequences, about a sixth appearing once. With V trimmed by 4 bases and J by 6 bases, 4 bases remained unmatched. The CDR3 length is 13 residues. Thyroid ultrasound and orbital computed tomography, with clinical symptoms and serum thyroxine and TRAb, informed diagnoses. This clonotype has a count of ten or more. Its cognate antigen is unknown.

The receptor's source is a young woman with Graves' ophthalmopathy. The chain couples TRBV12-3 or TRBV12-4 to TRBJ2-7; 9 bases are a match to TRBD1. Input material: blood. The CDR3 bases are TGTGCCAGCAGTTGGACAGGGGCCCGCGAGCAGTACTTC. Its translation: CASSWTGAREQYF.